Described below is a single T cell receptor beta chain sequence and its context. Sequenced by immunoSEQ multiplex PCR; TCRdb stores in-frame clones only, minus some. The table has 56,000 or so clones, 65% to 85% seen once. These data are taken from a study of PD-1 blockade in mismatch repair-deficient tumors. V lost 4 bases and J lost 2, with 18 bases in between. Germline CDR1 is SGHNT and CDR2 is YYREEE (reference sequence). The CDR3 is 16 amino acids. V is TRBV5-4 and J is TRBJ1-1; no definite D call. Sequenced here: peripheral blood, sampled less than 21 weeks after starting pembrolizumab. This receptor was identified in an adult with mismatch repair-deficient cancer. CDR3 sequence reads: CASSPAGARRNTEAFF. CDR3 DNA sequence: TGTGCCAGCAGCCCCGCAGGTGCCAGAAGAAACACTGAAGCTTTCTTT.